Listed below are T cell receptor beta chains from one sample, sequenced in a study of blood T cell repertoires in COVID-19. Clones were read by immunoSEQ multiplex PCR, and TCRdb kept only the in-frame ones, dropping some. The sample records about 220,000 clones, about four fifths being singletons. Sequencing was carried out using PBMCs or T cells enriched from blood (not recorded which). The origin of the receptors is a woman aged 45-59 years who had been exposed to COVID-19. The CDR3 runs from the conserved cysteine through the conserved F or W. Fields, in order: V gene, clone size, CDR3 length, J gene, D gene, CDR3 protein, CDR3 DNA. The D gene is left open where the match is weak. Clone size is stated in some rows and not others, as once, few, many or a class when expanded.

TRBV21-1	-	14	TRBJ1-5	-	CASSKHSSNQPQHF	TGTGCCAGCAGCAAACACAGCTCCAATCAGCCCCAGCATTTT
TRBV5-4	-	16	TRBJ2-1	TRBD1	CASSSGTGPTYNEQFF	TGTGCCAGCAGCTCCGGGACAGGGCCGACCTACAATGAGCAGTTCTTC
TRBV5-4	-	15	TRBJ2-5	-	CASSSEAEAQETQYF	TGTGCCAGCAGCTCGGAGGCGGAGGCCCAAGAGACCCAGTACTTC
TRBV5-8	-	13	TRBJ1-5	-	CASSLMGAQPQHF	TGTGCCAGCAGCTTAATGGGGGCCCAGCCCCAGCATTTT
TRBV19	-	14	TRBJ1-2	TRBD1	CASRGQGVRYGYTF	TGTGCCAGTAGAGGACAGGGGGTAAGGTATGGCTACACCTTC
TRBV11-2	-	14	TRBJ1-1	-	CASSLDHRDTEAFF	TGTGCCAGCAGCTTAGACCACAGGGACACTGAAGCTTTCTTT
TRBV25-1	-	15	TRBJ2-3	TRBD1	CASSDPTGDADTQYF	TGTGCCAGCAGTGACCCGACAGGGGATGCAGATACGCAGTATTTT
TRBV10-3	-	13	TRBJ1-1	TRBD1	CAMGQTMNTEAFF	TGTGCCATGGGACAGACTATGAACACTGAAGCTTTCTTT
TRBV6-2/TRBV6-3	once	15	TRBJ1-6	-	CASSYRQGRNSPLHF	TGTGCCAGCAGTTACCGCCAGGGTAGAAATTCACCCCTCCACTTT
TRBV5-1	-	13	TRBJ1-2	-	CASSPGERYGYTF	TGCGCCAGCAGCCCAGGGGAGAGGTATGGCTACACCTTC
TRBV19	-	16	TRBJ1-5	TRBD1	CASSILQGAMYQPQHF	TGTGCCAGTAGTATATTACAGGGGGCGATGTATCAGCCCCAGCATTTT